The 21 T cell receptor beta chains in this list originate from one sample, sequenced in a study of cytomegalovirus exposure and HLA in healthy donors. Use of 60 Vbeta and 13 Jbeta primers characterized the PCR. Profiled with immunoSEQ multiplex PCR; TCRdb holds only in-frame clones, not every one. The sample records fewer than 200,000 clones, 80% being singletons. The sequencing input was PBMCs. The receptors were gathered from a young man in good health and CMV-seronegative.

This chain connects TRBV28 to TRBJ1-4; no firm D call. The germline V gene encodes CDR1 MDHEN and CDR2 SYDVKM. With 5 bases removed from V and 4 bases from J, the gap between germline ends came to 5 bases. CDR3 length equals 12 residues. The CDR3 DNA reads TGTGCCAGCAGTCCCCTTAATGAAAAACTGTTTTTT. Its translation: CASSPLNEKLFF.

The J gene is TRBJ1-2, the V gene TRBV19; 9 bases agree with TRBD1. The CDR3 covers 18 residues. Trimming at V came to 7 bases and at J to 9 bases, leaving 24 bases not matched to a gene. The germline V gene encodes CDR1 LNHDA and CDR2 SQIVND (reference sequence). CDR3 in amino acids: CASTQSPAQGARFRSYTF. The CDR3 DNA reads TGTGCCAGTACCCAGAGTCCCGCACAGGGGGCGAGGTTTCGAAGCTACACCTTC.

This clone was found a few times. The sample has other DNA sequences that encode this CDR3 too. V gene TRBV27 combines with J gene TRBJ1-5; 7 bases align to TRBD1. V dropped 6 bases and J dropped 3; count of bases not matched to a gene: 5. CDR3 length: 14 amino acids. Germline CDR1 and CDR2: MNHEY and SMNVEV (reference sequence). CDR3 residues: CASSFRGLNQPQHF. CDR3 DNA: TGTGCCAGCAGCTTTAGGGGGCTCAATCAGCCCCAGCATTTT.

This clone was seen a few times. The chain links TRBV30 to TRBJ2-7; maybe TRBD2 (5 bases). The CDR3 runs 12 residues. Germline loops: CDR1 GTSNPN, CDR2 SVGIG (reference sequence). Trimming took off 6 bases at V and 2 bases at J, with 11 bases between the two ends. The CDR3 protein is CACFDGTYEQYF. The CDR3 nucleotides are TGTGCCTGCTTCGACGGGACCTACGAGCAGTACTTC.

This clone has just a few counts. The rearrangement joins TRBV18 to TRBJ1-5; tentative D call: TRBD1 (6 bases). The CDR3 is made up of 16 amino acids. Germline V gene lookup returns CDR1 KGHSH and CDR2 LQKENI. Trimming took 3 bases from V and 6 from J, leaving 18 bases between them. This chain's CDR3 is CASSPSNGGRVQPQHF. In DNA, the CDR3 is TGTGCCAGCTCACCGTCCAATGGGGGCCGAGTTCAGCCCCAGCATTTT.

This chain connects TRBV11-2 to TRBJ2-7; 10 nucleotides align to TRBD2. The CDR3 is 16 residues long. The V gene end was trimmed by 3 bases and the J gene end by 5 bases; junction bases not matched to a gene: 10. Germline V lookup: CDR1 SGHAT, CDR2 FQNNGV. CDR3 in amino acids: CASSFGGSSGSHEQYF. CDR3 bases: TGTGCCAGCAGCTTCGGTGGTTCTAGCGGGAGCCACGAGCAGTACTTC.

This chain links TRBV6-1 with TRBJ1-4; no reliable D call. This CDR3 is 13 amino acids long. V was shortened by 5 bases and J by 4 bases, with 8 bases between the two germline ends. Germline V gene lookup returns CDR1 MNHNS and CDR2 SASEGT. The DNA for the CDR3 is TGTGCCAGCAGTACTGGACTTAATGAAAAACTGTTTTTT. It yields the protein CASSTGLNEKLFF.

The chain has TRBV27 and TRBJ1-3, with a tentative D call TRBD1 (5 bases). This CDR3 is built from 15 residues. The germline gives CDR1 MNHEY, CDR2 SMNVEV (reference sequence). V shed 0 bases and J shed 4 bases, with 10 bases lying between them. The CDR3 bases are TGTGCCAGCAGTTTATCGGGGGGGTTCGGAAACACCATATATTTT. Its protein is CASSLSGGFGNTIYF.

This chain's CDR3 is CASSFTDREGYEQYF. The CDR3 region has the DNA TGTGCCAGCAGCTTCACCGACAGGGAAGGCTACGAGCAGTACTTC. This chain uses TRBV7-9 with TRBJ2-7; the match to TRBD1 covers 7 bases. V lost 3 bases to trimming and J lost 3 bases; unmatched junction nucleotides: 8. CDR3 size: 15 residues. Germline CDR1 SEHNR, CDR2 FQNEAQ (reference sequence).

The chain combines TRBV11-3 with TRBJ2-2; D gene uncertain. Looked up from germline, CDR1 is SGHNT and CDR2 is YENEEA. V lost 5 bases and J 2 bases, leaving 9 bases between the germline ends. The CDR3 runs 14 residues. CDR3 protein: CASSPEVNTGELFF. CDR3 in DNA: TGTGCCAGCAGCCCAGAGGTTAACACCGGGGAGCTGTTTTTT.

The chain employs TRBV5-4 and TRBJ1-1; D is uncertain. Germline V gives CDR1 SGHNT, CDR2 YYREEE (reference sequence). The ends were cut back, 1 base at V and 11 bases at J, with 12 bases in the middle. The CDR3 covers 12 residues. The CDR3 loop is CASSLLAGVAFF. DNA of the CDR3: TGTGCCAGCAGCTTGTTGGCAGGTGTGGCTTTCTTT.

The V call is TRBV7-8, the J call TRBJ1-2; D call uncertain. The germline V gene has CDR1 SGHVS and CDR2 FQNEAQ. This CDR3 has 14 residues. Trimming shortened V by 0 bases and J by 8 bases, and 13 bases separated the two germline ends. CDR3 sequence: CASSLARGRSGYTF. The CDR3 DNA reads TGTGCCAGCAGCTTAGCGCGAGGCAGATCCGGCTACACCTTC.

The chain couples TRBV4-3 to TRBJ2-2, with TRBD1 matching over 10 bases. The trim removed 0 bases at V and 4 bases at J, leaving 2 bases unmatched. This CDR3 region has 16 residues. Looked up from germline, CDR1 is LGHNA and CDR2 is YSLEER. The CDR3 DNA reads TGCGCCAGCAGCCAAGATGACAGGGGGCTCACCGGGGAGCTGTTTTTT. Translating gives CASSQDDRGLTGELFF.

This rearrangement joins TRBV4-1 to TRBJ1-1, with unresolved D. Trimming left V 1 base short and J 3 bases short, with 18 bases between. The CDR3 is made up of 17 amino acids. The germline gives CDR1 MGHRA, CDR2 YSYEKL. The DNA for the CDR3 is TGCGCCAGCAGCCAAGTTTCCGGGCCTGAGGGTGACACTGAAGCTTTCTTT. Protein: CASSQVSGPEGDTEAFF.

This clone occurred a few times. This chain connects TRBV10-3 to TRBJ2-7; a possible D gene is TRBD2 (6 bases). Deletions cut 2 bases from V and 2 bases from J, with 13 bases between. There are 15 residues in the CDR3. Germline V lookup: CDR1 ENHRY, CDR2 SYGVKD. The DNA of the CDR3 is TGTGCCATCAGTGAGGGGCAGGGAGGCACCTACGAGCAGTACTTC. Amino acid sequence: CAISEGQGGTYEQYF.

This sequence joins TRBV5-1 and TRBJ2-2, with a weak D call TRBD2 (5 bases). The CDR3 covers 13 residues. Trimming took off 1 base at V and 6 bases at J, with 7 bases between the two ends. The germline V gene encodes CDR1 SGHRS and CDR2 YFSETQ. The CDR3 protein is CASSLTGSGELFF. In nucleotides, the CDR3 is TGCGCCAGCAGCTTGACGGGATCCGGGGAGCTGTTTTTT.

J is TRBJ1-5 and V is TRBV19; D may be TRBD1 (5 bases). The CDR3 has 12 amino acids. The V end was cut by 11 bases, the J end by 5 bases, with 13 bases between. CDR1 and CDR2 (germline): LNHDA, SQIVND (reference sequence). The CDR3 DNA reads TGTGCCTCGCGGGGGGACGATCAGCCCCAGCATTTT. This translates into CASRGDDQPQHF.

This chain joins TRBV6-5 and TRBJ1-5; D gene ambiguous. V was shortened by 4 bases and J by 1 base, with 14 bases between the two germline ends. Germline V lookup: CDR1 MNHEY, CDR2 SVGAGI. The CDR3 runs 16 residues. DNA of the CDR3: TGTGCCAGCAGTTTTCGGGAGAGAGGGAGCAATCAGCCCCAGCATTTT. It codes for CASSFRERGSNQPQHF.

The rearrangement uses TRBV5-6 and TRBJ1-1, with D possibly TRBD1 on 5 matching bases. The CDR3 extends over 13 amino acids. CDR1 and CDR2 from the germline V gene are SGHDT and YYEEEE. V was cut by 1 base and J by 7 bases, with 11 bases left in between. CDR3 nucleotide sequence: TGTGCCAGCAGCTTGAGGACAACTCTTGAAGCTTTCTTT. As protein: CASSLRTTLEAFF.

This clone was picked up a small number of times. V is TRBV9 and J is TRBJ1-6; TRBD1 might be the D (5 bases). Per the germline V gene, CDR1 is SGDLS and CDR2 is YYNGEE. Trimming stripped 0 bases from V and 9 bases from J, with 10 bases between. The CDR3 extends over 14 amino acids. The chain's CDR3 is CASSVGDGGSPLHF. The DNA for the CDR3 is TGTGCCAGCAGCGTAGGGGACGGGGGTTCACCCCTCCACTTT. The full variable domain, with the rest looked up from reference TRBV9 and TRBJ1-6, is DSGVTQTPKHLITATGQRVTLRCSPRSGDLSVYWYQQSLDQGLQFLIQYYNGEERAKGNILERFSAQQFPDLHSELNLSSLELGDSALYFCASSVGDGGSPLHFGNGTRLTVT.

The chain is built from TRBV6-5 and TRBJ2-2; TRBD1 agrees at 9 bases. V dropped 8 bases and J dropped 6; count of bases not matched to a gene: 4. The CDR3 length is 13 residues. Germline assignment: CDR1 MNHEY and CDR2 SVGAGI. The CDR3: CASGTGWAGELFF. In DNA form, the CDR3 reads TGTGCCAGCGGGACAGGGTGGGCCGGGGAGCTGTTTTTT.